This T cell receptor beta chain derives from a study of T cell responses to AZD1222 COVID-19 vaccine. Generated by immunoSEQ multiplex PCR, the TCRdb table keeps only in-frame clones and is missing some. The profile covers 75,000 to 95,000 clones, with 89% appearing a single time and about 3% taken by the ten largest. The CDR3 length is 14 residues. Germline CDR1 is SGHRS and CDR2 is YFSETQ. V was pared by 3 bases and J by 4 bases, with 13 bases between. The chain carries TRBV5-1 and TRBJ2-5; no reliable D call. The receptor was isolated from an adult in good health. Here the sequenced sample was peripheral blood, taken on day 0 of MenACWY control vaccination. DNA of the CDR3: TGCGCCAGCAGCTCGGCAGGAAGGCGAGAGACCCAGTACTTC. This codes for CASSSAGRRETQYF.